One sample yielded the 29 T cell receptor beta chains listed below, sequenced in a study of memory CD4+ T cells and cytomegalovirus serostatus. TCRdb's table, derived via immunoSEQ multiplex PCR, lists solely in-frame clones and lacks some. The table includes approximately 70,000 clones, about 75% detected once. The sort gate was single viable CD3+CD4+CD8-CD45RO+ cells for memory CD4+ T cells. What was sequenced was memory CD4+ T cells from blood. The receptor set was obtained from an adult in good health and CMV-seropositive.

The CDR3 DNA sequence: TGTGCCAGCAGCTTGAGGAGGGCAGCGAGCTCCTACGAGCAGTACTTC. This sequence encodes CASSLRRAASSYEQYF. This chain connects TRBV11-1 to TRBJ2-7; a possible D gene is TRBD2 (6 bases). The V gene's germline CDR1 is SGHAT and CDR2 FQDESV (reference sequence). This CDR3 comprises 16 residues. V lost 3 bases, J lost 0 bases, and 15 bases lay in between.

In this sample, this clone turned up once. The chain employs TRBV2 and TRBJ2-7; D is unclear. CDR1 is SNHLY, CDR2 FYNNEI, per germline. The length of the CDR3 is 12 residues. V dropped 6 bases and J dropped 2 bases, with 8 bases sitting between them. CDR3 loop: CASRWITYEQYF. The CDR3 region has the DNA TGTGCCAGCAGATGGATTACCTACGAGCAGTACTTC.

The gene calls are TRBV7-3 and TRBJ1-5; D is unresolved. The V gene lost 0 bases and the J gene lost 1 base, with 7 bases spanning the gap. The germline V gene encodes CDR1 SGHTA and CDR2 FQGTGA. The CDR3 covers 15 residues. The CDR3 spells CASSLTGGSNQPQHF. The CDR3 coding sequence is TGTGCCAGCAGCTTAACTGGCGGGAGCAATCAGCCCCAGCATTTT.

V is TRBV9 and J is TRBJ1-5; TRBD1 matches at 8 bases. This CDR3 is built from 15 residues. The ends lost 4 bases at V and 7 bases at J; junction bases unmatched: 10. In germline, CDR1 is SGDLS, CDR2 YYNGEE. In DNA, the CDR3 is TGTGCCAGCAGCTTAAATGGACAGGGTAACCAGCCCCAGCATTTT. Amino acids: CASSLNGQGNQPQHF. Based on the CDR3 plus reference TRBV9 and TRBJ1-5, the full variable domain is DSGVTQTPKHLITATGQRVTLRCSPRSGDLSVYWYQQSLDQGLQFLIQYYNGEERAKGNILERFSAQQFPDLHSELNLSSLELGDSALYFCASSLNGQGNQPQHFGDGTRLSIL.

The V gene is TRBV5-4, the J gene TRBJ2-3; 11 bases are shared with TRBD1. The CDR3 is made up of 15 amino acids. Germline assignment: CDR1 SGHNT and CDR2 YYREEE (reference sequence). J gave up 5 bases and V 4 bases, and 6 bases lay outside the gene matches. CDR3 sequence: CASSRGGTGGDTQYF. As DNA, the CDR3 is TGTGCCAGCAGCCGGGGGGGGACAGGGGGAGATACGCAGTATTTT. The full variable domain, in which reference TRBV5-4 and TRBJ2-3 provide the parts outside the CDR3, is ETGVTQSPTHLIKTRGQQVTLRCSSQSGHNTVSWYQQALGQGPQFIFQYYREEENGRGNFPPRFSGLQFPNYSSELNVNALELDDSALYLCASSRGGTGGDTQYFGPGTRLTVL.

Note on this clone: Other DNA variants within this sample encode the same CDR3. The chain is built from TRBV7-2 and TRBJ2-5; D is undetermined. Per the germline V gene, CDR1 is SGHTA and CDR2 is FQGNSA. The CDR3 is made up of 13 amino acids. V gave up 1 base and J gave up 2 bases, with 5 bases separating them. CDR3: CASSLVGQETQYF. CDR3 nucleotides: TGTGCCAGCAGCTTAGTCGGTCAAGAGACCCAGTACTTC.

V gene TRBV13 combines with J gene TRBJ2-7, with D perhaps matching TRBD1 (6 bases). Germline CDR1 and CDR2: PRHDT and FYEKMQ (reference sequence). V dropped 4 bases and J dropped 6 bases, with 19 bases sitting between them. The CDR3 has 15 amino acids. The CDR3 here is CASSYTRGSWGEQYF. Here the CDR3 DNA reads TGTGCCAGCAGCTACACTAGGGGGAGCTGGGGCGAGCAGTACTTC.

The chain is built from TRBV4-2 and TRBJ1-2; D call uncertain. The CDR3 length is 12 residues. Trimming took 3 bases from V and 8 from J, leaving 10 bases between them. The V gene's germline CDR1 is LGHNA and CDR2 YNFKEQ. The chain's CDR3 is CASSQAVGGYTF. CDR3 nucleotide sequence: TGTGCCAGCAGCCAGGCGGTGGGGGGCTACACCTTC.

CDR3 sequence reads: CASSHAPGLETYEQYF. For the CDR3, the DNA is TGCGCCAGCAGCCACGCCCCGGGACTGGAGACCTACGAGCAGTACTTC. This chain joins TRBV5-1 and TRBJ2-7; D is perhaps TRBD2 (6 bases). V lost 4 bases, J lost 2 bases, and 19 bases lay in between. There are 16 residues in the CDR3. CDR1 is SGHRS, CDR2 YFSETQ, per germline.

By share, this clone counts as medium-sized. J is TRBJ2-5 and V is TRBV10-1; no clear D. Per the germline V gene, CDR1 is WNHNN and CDR2 is SYGVQD (reference sequence). V was cut by 9 bases and J by 2 bases, with 10 bases left in between. The CDR3 sequence is 12 residues long. CDR3 loop: CASRPSQETQYF. The CDR3 nucleotides are TGCGCCAGTCGGCCGTCACAAGAGACCCAGTACTTC.

This chain uses TRBV19 with TRBJ2-3, with 8 bases identical to TRBD2. V was clipped by 3 bases and J by 3 bases; unmatched bases: 5. This CDR3 has 15 residues. Germline assignment: CDR1 LNHDA and CDR2 SQIVND (reference sequence). The CDR3 DNA reads TGTGCCAGTAGTATTTCCGAGCGGGGGACAGATACGCAGTATTTT. It codes for CASSISERGTDTQYF. The full variable domain, in which reference TRBV19 and TRBJ2-3 provide the parts outside the CDR3, is DGGITQSPKYLFRKEGQNVTLSCEQNLNHDAMYWYRQDPGQGLRLIYYSQIVNDFQKGDIAEGYSVSREKKESFPLTVTSAQKNPTAFYLCASSISERGTDTQYFGPGTRLTVL.

This rearrangement joins TRBV19 to TRBJ1-1, with no clear D. Germline CDR1 and CDR2: LNHDA and SQIVND (reference sequence). The CDR3 consists of 16 residues. The V and J ends lost 5 bases and 0 bases respectively, with 16 bases between them. The CDR3 loop is CASSEVRGQMNTEAFF. The CDR3 coding sequence is TGTGCCAGTAGTGAAGTTCGTGGGCAGATGAACACTGAAGCTTTCTTT. Together with reference TRBV19 and TRBJ1-1, the CDR3 gives the full variable domain: DGGITQSPKYLFRKEGQNVTLSCEQNLNHDAMYWYRQDPGQGLRLIYYSQIVNDFQKGDIAEGYSVSREKKESFPLTVTSAQKNPTAFYLCASSEVRGQMNTEAFFGQGTRLTVV.

The chain employs TRBV20-1 and TRBJ2-7; no clear D. The CDR3 is made up of 11 amino acids. Germline CDR1 DFQATT, CDR2 SNEGSKA (reference sequence). V lost 0 bases to trimming and J lost 6 bases, with 6 bases between them. The CDR3 DNA reads TGCAGTGCTAGAGATCGCGTCGAGCAGTACTTC. This translates into CSARDRVEQYF.

This clone was recorded once. The rearrangement joins TRBV5-8 to TRBJ1-6; D remains unclear. The V end was cut by 7 bases, the J end by 3 bases, with 11 bases between. The length of the CDR3 is 14 residues. CDR1 and CDR2 from the germline V gene are SGHTS and YDEGEE. The CDR3 region is CASRRELYNSPLHF. The CDR3 nucleotides read TGTGCCAGCCGACGGGAACTCTATAATTCACCCCTCCACTTT.

Many counts were recorded for this clone. The chain has TRBV2 and TRBJ1-4, with D tentatively TRBD1 (5 bases). Germline V gives CDR1 SNHLY, CDR2 FYNNEI. The CDR3 runs to 13 residues. V lost 8 bases and J 6 bases, leaving 13 bases between the germline ends. The CDR3 DNA reads as TGTGCCAGCCAGGACCGGGGGTATGAAAAACTGTTTTTT. This gives the protein CASQDRGYEKLFF.

The chain joins TRBV2 to TRBJ2-3, with TRBD2 identical over 9 bases. Germline CDR1 is SNHLY and CDR2 is FYNNEI. V dropped 10 bases and J dropped 9; count of bases not matched to a gene: 14. The CDR3 length is 14 residues. The CDR3 loop reads CATKALAGYVTQYF. The CDR3 DNA follows: TGTGCCACCAAAGCCCTAGCGGGATATGTCACGCAGTATTTT.

V usage is TRBV28 and J usage is TRBJ1-2, with D perhaps matching TRBD1 (6 bases). The V gene's germline CDR1 is MDHEN and CDR2 SYDVKM. CDR3 length: 14 residues. The V end lost 6 bases, the J end lost 5 bases, and 16 bases lay between the germline ends. CDR3 loop: CASSYRQAPYGYTF. CDR3 DNA sequence: TGTGCCAGCAGCTACCGACAGGCGCCATATGGCTACACCTTC.

The gene calls are TRBV5-6 and TRBJ1-3; D gene ambiguous. CDR1 SGHDT and CDR2 YYEEEE come from the germline V gene. The CDR3 is 15 residues long. Between the trimmed V and J ends, which lost 5 bases and 1 base, there was a span of 13 bases. CDR3 sequence (DNA): TGTGCCAGCAGGGCGGAGAAACGGTCTGGAAACACCATATATTTT. This encodes CASRAEKRSGNTIYF.

This chain joins TRBV4-2 and TRBJ1-5; 7 bases are shared with TRBD1. The V gene's germline CDR1 is LGHNA and CDR2 YNFKEQ. Trimming at V came to 1 base and at J to 0 bases, leaving 3 bases not matched to a gene. The CDR3 has 16 residues. CDR3 bases: TGTGCCAGCAGCCAAGGACAGGGAGATAGCAATCAGCCCCAGCATTTT. This sequence encodes CASSQGQGDSNQPQHF.

This rearrangement joins TRBV11-3 to TRBJ2-3, with TRBD1 matching 8 bases. The germline gives CDR1 SGHNT, CDR2 YENEEA. The length of the CDR3 is 16 residues. With 5 bases clipped from V and 1 base from J, the junction kept 8 bases outside the gene matches. This CDR3 is CASSRRTGSGTDTQYF. CDR3 sequence (DNA): TGTGCCAGCAGCCGAAGGACAGGGTCGGGCACAGATACGCAGTATTTT.

In its sample, this clone was seen once. V gene TRBV19 combines with J gene TRBJ2-5; 7 nucleotides agree with TRBD2. CDR3 length: 15 residues. The germline V gene has CDR1 LNHDA and CDR2 SQIVND (reference sequence). Losses at the gene ends were 10 bases for V and 1 base for J; bases not matched to a gene: 12. CDR3 sequence reads: CATKTERGIQETQYF. CDR3 coding DNA: TGTGCCACTAAGACAGAGCGGGGAATCCAAGAGACCCAGTACTTC.

This chain joins TRBV19 and TRBJ2-4; D may correspond to TRBD1 or TRBD2 (5 bases each). The CDR3 has 14 residues. V dropped 4 bases and J dropped 5 bases, with 12 bases sitting between them. CDR1 is LNHDA, CDR2 SQIVND, per germline (reference sequence). The CDR3 DNA reads TGTGCCAGTAGTAATCCGGGGCTCGAAAACATTCAGTACTTC. Residues: CASSNPGLENIQYF.

The rearrangement uses TRBV30 and TRBJ2-7; the match to TRBD1 covers 9 bases. The V segment lost 3 bases and the J segment 3 bases; nucleotides outside the gene matches: 6. This CDR3 is built from 14 residues. Germline assignment: CDR1 GTSNPN and CDR2 SVGIG (reference sequence). CDR3 sequence: CAWSLTGGGYEQYF. The CDR3 nucleotides read TGTGCCTGGAGCTTGACAGGGGGAGGCTACGAGCAGTACTTC.

The CDR3 DNA follows: TGTGCCGGTATCGGGACTCTAGCCAAAAACATTCAGTACTTC. The encoded protein is CAGIGTLAKNIQYF. The chain combines TRBV2 with TRBJ2-4; TRBD2 is a possible D gene (6 bases). The germline V gene encodes CDR1 SNHLY and CDR2 FYNNEI. This CDR3 region has 14 residues. Trimming left V 11 bases short and J 0 bases short, with 14 bases between.

The V call is TRBV19, the J call TRBJ2-1, with D tentatively TRBD2 (6 bases). This CDR3 region has 14 residues. V was shortened by 7 bases and J by 5 bases, with 15 bases between the two germline ends. Germline V CDR1 and CDR2: LNHDA, SQIVND (reference sequence). CDR3 coding DNA: TGTGCCAGTAACCCTGCGGACTACCACAATGAGCAGTTCTTC. Translating gives CASNPADYHNEQFF.

The chain combines TRBV2 with TRBJ2-5, with D hard to call. CDR3 length: 13 amino acids. V gave up 5 bases and J gave up 1 base, with 8 bases separating them. The germline CDR1 and CDR2 sequences are SNHLY and FYNNEI. The CDR3 region is CASSKSGQETQYF. The DNA for the CDR3 is TGTGCCAGCAGTAAGTCCGGCCAAGAGACCCAGTACTTC.

CDR3 protein: CASSRPWTGESGYTF. The CDR3 DNA sequence: TGTGCCAGCAGCCGCCCGTGGACAGGGGAATCTGGCTACACCTTC. This sequence joins TRBV7-2 and TRBJ1-2; TRBD1 agrees at 9 bases. V shed 5 bases and J 7 bases; nucleotides not matched to a gene: 11. Per the germline V gene, CDR1 is SGHTA and CDR2 is FQGNSA. The CDR3 length is 15 residues.

This chain links TRBV5-4 with TRBJ1-2; 7 bases map to TRBD1. Trimming removed 0 bases from V and 1 base from J; junction bases left unmatched: 3. Germline CDR1 reads SGHNT; CDR2 reads YYREEE (reference sequence). CDR3 size: 15 residues. The CDR3 reads CASSLVDRDNYGYTF. Here the CDR3 DNA reads TGTGCCAGCAGCTTGGTAGACAGGGATAACTATGGCTACACCTTC.

The chain links TRBV5-1 to TRBJ1-1, with D perhaps matching TRBD1 (5 bases). The ends were cut back, 4 bases at V and 7 bases at J, with 11 bases in the middle. CDR1 SGHRS and CDR2 YFSETQ come from the germline V gene. The CDR3 is made up of 12 amino acids. CDR3 sequence: CASSEPGGEAFF. In DNA form, the CDR3 reads TGCGCCAGCAGCGAACCTGGGGGTGAAGCTTTCTTT.